The 15 T cell receptor beta chains given below trace back to one sample, sequenced in a study of response to subunit inactivated influenza vaccine. TCRdb used MiXCR to reprocess the RT-PCR reads, holding one entry per CDR3 protein. The sample yields about 520,000 distinct CDR3 sequences, 6% to 9% seen once. The material was PBMCs from blood, obtained less than 25 months after vaccination. These receptor sequences come from a man in his fifties or sixties who received an inactivated influenza vaccine.

The V and J genes are TRBV6-2 or TRBV6-3 and TRBJ1-2; 8 bases match TRBD1. Unmatched junction bases numbered 12, after V lost 5 bases and J lost 4 bases. CDR1 and CDR2 (germline): MNHEY, SVGEGT. The CDR3 contains 16 residues. Here the CDR3 reads CASSGGGTGLIYGYTF. For the CDR3, the DNA is TGTGCCAGCAGTGGCGGAGGGACAGGCCTGATCTATGGCTACACCTTC.

This clonotype was seen a handful of times. A much larger clone sits a single nucleotide away, making a read error possible. The chain is built from TRBV20-1 and TRBJ1-2; 9 bases line up with TRBD1. Per the germline V gene, CDR1 is DFQATT and CDR2 is SNEGSKA (reference sequence). The CDR3 is made up of 14 amino acids. The CDR3: CSAQGQGINYGHTF. CDR3 nucleotide sequence: TGCAGTGCTCAAGGACAGGGGATTAACTATGGCCACACCTTC.

Regarding this clonotype: A much larger clone lies one base from this, so it may be a read error. V and J are TRBV20-1 and TRBJ1-4; weak D call: TRBD1 (5 bases). Trimming shortened V by 4 bases and J by 10 bases, and 19 bases separated the two germline ends. This CDR3 contains 14 residues. Germline CDR1 DFQATT, CDR2 SNEGSKA (reference sequence). CDR3 sequence (DNA): TGCAGTGCTATTATCCGGCAGGGCAGAGGAAAACTGTTTTTT. Encoded protein: CSAIIRQGRGKLFF.

This clonotype was seen ten or more times. This chain joins TRBV29-1 and TRBJ2-7; 7 positions match TRBD1. This CDR3 has 13 residues. CDR1 is SQVTM and CDR2 is ANQGSEA in the germline V gene. The junction had 12 bases not matched to a gene; V was cut back by 6 bases and J by 7 bases. CDR3 sequence reads: CSVADDRVREQYF. The CDR3 DNA reads as TGCAGCGTCGCCGACGACAGGGTTCGAGAGCAGTACTTC.

This clonotype was seen a handful of times. The chain combines TRBV20-1 with TRBJ2-1; TRBD2 matches at 13 bases. The V gene end was trimmed by 3 bases and the J gene end by 0 bases; junction bases not matched to a gene: 5. The CDR3 covers 17 residues. Germline CDR1 and CDR2: DFQATT and SNEGSKA (reference sequence). The CDR3 loop is CSARGLAGLYSYNEQFF. The CDR3 coding sequence is TGCAGTGCTAGGGGACTAGCGGGACTTTACTCCTACAATGAGCAGTTCTTC.

The table lists this clonotype with many counts. This rearrangement joins TRBV5-6 to TRBJ2-3; 12 bases align to TRBD2. Germline lookup yields CDR1 SGHDT and CDR2 YYEEEE. J was trimmed by 4 bases and V by 6 bases; bases with no gene match: 6. The CDR3 consists of 15 residues. CDR3 DNA: TGTGCCAGCAACCCTAGCGGGGGGGTTGCAGATACGCAGTATTTT. Amino acids: CASNPSGGVADTQYF.

V gene TRBV7-9 combines with J gene TRBJ2-6; maybe TRBD1 (5 bases). Germline V gene lookup returns CDR1 SEHNR and CDR2 FQNEAQ (reference sequence). This CDR3 is 16 amino acids long. The V and J ends lost 2 bases and 4 bases respectively, with 12 bases between them. CDR3 nucleotides: TGTGCCAGCAGCTTATTAGGCAGGGCCGGGGCCAACGTCCTGACTTTC. Protein sequence: CASSLLGRAGANVLTF.

CDR3 in amino acids: CASSSGLGIYYEQYF. The CDR3 bases are TGTGCCAGCTCATCCGGGCTAGGAATCTATTACGAGCAGTACTTC. V gene TRBV18 combines with J gene TRBJ2-7; no clear D gene. CDR1 and CDR2 (germline): KGHSH, LQKENI. The CDR3 is made up of 15 amino acids. The V and J ends lost 5 bases and 4 bases respectively, with 18 bases between them.

This clonotype was seen repeatedly, ten times or more. The chain combines TRBV4-2 with TRBJ2-3, with D perhaps given as TRBD1 or TRBD2 (5 bases each). Germline CDR1 and CDR2: LGHNA and YNFKEQ. V was pared by 0 bases and J by 2 bases, with 15 bases between. The CDR3 sequence is 17 residues long. Here the CDR3 DNA reads TGTGCCAGCAGCCAAGATCGTATGGGGGACCCCACAGATACGCAGTATTTT. Its translation: CASSQDRMGDPTDTQYF.

In its sample, this clonotype was seen many times. The J gene is TRBJ2-5, the V gene TRBV29-1, with TRBD1 as a possible D gene (6 bases). The germline V gene encodes CDR1 SQVTM and CDR2 ANQGSEA. V lost 4 bases, J lost 5 bases, and 11 bases lay in between. The CDR3 is 12 amino acids. The chain's CDR3 is CSVVFQGETQYF. The CDR3 nucleotides read TGCAGCGTTGTGTTTCAGGGGGAGACCCAGTACTTC.

V usage is TRBV28 and J usage is TRBJ2-7, with 9 bases that match TRBD2. J was trimmed by 2 bases and V by 1 base; bases with no gene match: 9. In germline, CDR1 is MDHEN, CDR2 SYDVKM. The CDR3 totals 17 residues. The CDR3 DNA is TGTGCCAGCAGTTTATTCCCGCCGGCGGGAGGGCCCTACGAGCAGTACTTC. It specifies CASSLFPPAGGPYEQYF. Variable domain in full (rest from reference TRBV28 and TRBJ2-7): DVKVTQSSRYLVKRTGEKVFLECVQDMDHENMFWYRQDPGLGLRLIYFSYDVKMKEKGDIPEGYSVSREKKERFSLILESASTNQTSMYLCASSLFPPAGGPYEQYFGPGTRLTVT.

This clonotype turned up a few times. This rearrangement joins TRBV12-3 or TRBV12-4 to TRBJ2-3; 9 positions agree with TRBD2. J gave up 2 bases and V 5 bases, and 8 bases lay outside the gene matches. The CDR3 is 16 amino acids. This chain's CDR3 is CASSIDSGSTTDTQYF. The CDR3 DNA reads as TGTGCCAGCAGTATAGATAGCGGGAGCACCACAGATACGCAGTATTTT.

Only a few counts were recorded for this clonotype. The chain has TRBV5-1 and TRBJ2-3, with 7 bases aligning to TRBD2. CDR3 length: 14 amino acids. Germline CDR1 SGHRS, CDR2 YFSETQ. V shed 1 base, J shed 3 bases, and the junction held 2 bases outside the gene matches. The CDR3 spells CASSLWGGTDTQYF. The CDR3, as DNA: TGCGCCAGCAGCTTGTGGGGAGGGACAGATACGCAGTATTTT.

This clonotype has only a few counts. The rearrangement joins TRBV11-2 to TRBJ2-3; 12 nucleotides line up with TRBD2. Germline trimming cut 1 base from V and 1 base from J; bases unmatched to any gene: 9. This CDR3 comprises 19 residues. Germline CDR1 and CDR2: SGHAT and FQNNGV. Written as DNA, the CDR3 is TGTGCCAGCAGCTTAGGTCGACTAGCGGGGGTCTCTGGCACAGATACGCAGTATTTT. This encodes CASSLGRLAGVSGTDTQYF. The entire variable domain, with the rest obtained from reference TRBV11-2 and TRBJ2-3, is as follows: EAGVAQSPRYKIIEKRQSVAFWCNPISGHATLYWYQQILGQGPKLLIQFQNNGVVDDSQLPKDRFSAERLKGVDSTLKIQPAKLEDSAVYLCASSLGRLAGVSGTDTQYFGPGTRLTVL.

This clonotype was detected only a few times. The chain uses TRBV4-2 and TRBJ2-1; D is perhaps TRBD1 or TRBD2 (5 bases each). The CDR3 contains 15 residues. Trimming removed 3 bases from V and 10 bases from J, with 19 bases in between. Germline CDR1 is LGHNA and CDR2 is YNFKEQ. The CDR3 sequence is CASSHPTSGTGEQFF. The CDR3, as DNA: TGTGCCAGCAGCCATCCTACCTCCGGGACGGGGGAGCAGTTCTTC.